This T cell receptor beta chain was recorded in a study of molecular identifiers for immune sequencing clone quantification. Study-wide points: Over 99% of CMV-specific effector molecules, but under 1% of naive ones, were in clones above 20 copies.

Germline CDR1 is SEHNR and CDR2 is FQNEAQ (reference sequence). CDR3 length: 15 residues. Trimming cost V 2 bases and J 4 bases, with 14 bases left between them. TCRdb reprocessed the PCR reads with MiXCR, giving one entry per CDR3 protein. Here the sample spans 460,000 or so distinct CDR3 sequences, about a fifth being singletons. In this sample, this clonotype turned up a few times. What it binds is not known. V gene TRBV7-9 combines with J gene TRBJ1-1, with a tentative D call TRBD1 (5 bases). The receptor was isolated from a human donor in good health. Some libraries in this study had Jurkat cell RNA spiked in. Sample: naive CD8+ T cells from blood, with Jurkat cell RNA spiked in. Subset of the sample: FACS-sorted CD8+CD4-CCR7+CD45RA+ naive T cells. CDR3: CASSLSFRGGTEAFF. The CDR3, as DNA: TGTGCCAGCAGCTTATCGTTTCGGGGGGGCACTGAAGCTTTCTTT.